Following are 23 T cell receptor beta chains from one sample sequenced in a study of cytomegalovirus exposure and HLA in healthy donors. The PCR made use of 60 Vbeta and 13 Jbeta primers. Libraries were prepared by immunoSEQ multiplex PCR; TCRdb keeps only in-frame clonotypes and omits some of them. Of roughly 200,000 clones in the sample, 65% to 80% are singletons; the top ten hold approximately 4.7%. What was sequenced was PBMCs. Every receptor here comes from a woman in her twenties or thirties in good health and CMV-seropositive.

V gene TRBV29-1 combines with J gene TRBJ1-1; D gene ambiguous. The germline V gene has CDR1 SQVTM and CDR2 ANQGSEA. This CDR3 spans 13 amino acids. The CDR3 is CTFGVPWDTEAFF. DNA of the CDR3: TGCACCTTCGGGGTGCCGTGGGACACTGAAGCTTTCTTT.

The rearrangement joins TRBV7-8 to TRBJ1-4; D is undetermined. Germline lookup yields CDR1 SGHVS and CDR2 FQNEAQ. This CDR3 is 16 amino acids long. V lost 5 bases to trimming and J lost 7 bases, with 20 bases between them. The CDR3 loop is CASSPGRSVRGEKLFF. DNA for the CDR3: TGTGCCAGCAGCCCCGGACGGAGTGTGCGGGGTGAAAAACTGTTTTTT.

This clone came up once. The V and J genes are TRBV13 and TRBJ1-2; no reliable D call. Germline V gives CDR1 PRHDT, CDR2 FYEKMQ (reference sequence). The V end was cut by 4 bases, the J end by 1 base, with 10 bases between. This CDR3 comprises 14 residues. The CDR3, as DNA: TGTGCCAGCAGCTCCGGGGAGATTAACTATGGCTACACCTTC. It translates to CASSSGEINYGYTF. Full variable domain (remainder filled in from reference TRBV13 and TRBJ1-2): AAGVIQSPRHLIKEKRETATLKCYPIPRHDTVYWYQQGPGQDPQFLISFYEKMQSDKGSIPDRFSAQQFSDYHSELNMSSLELGDSALYFCASSSGEINYGYTFGSGTRLTVV.

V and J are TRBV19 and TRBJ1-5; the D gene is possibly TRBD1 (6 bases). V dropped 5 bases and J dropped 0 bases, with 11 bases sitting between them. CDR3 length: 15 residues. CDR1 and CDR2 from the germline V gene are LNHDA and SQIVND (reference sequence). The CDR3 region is CASSSDSYSNQPQHF. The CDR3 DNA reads TGTGCCAGTAGTTCGGACAGCTATAGCAATCAGCCCCAGCATTTT.

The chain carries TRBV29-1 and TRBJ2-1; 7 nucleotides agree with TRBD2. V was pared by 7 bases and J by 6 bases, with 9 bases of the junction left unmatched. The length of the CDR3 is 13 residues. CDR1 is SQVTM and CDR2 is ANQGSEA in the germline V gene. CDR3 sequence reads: CSAFWGRANEQFF. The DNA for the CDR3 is TGCAGCGCCTTTTGGGGGAGGGCCAATGAGCAGTTCTTC.

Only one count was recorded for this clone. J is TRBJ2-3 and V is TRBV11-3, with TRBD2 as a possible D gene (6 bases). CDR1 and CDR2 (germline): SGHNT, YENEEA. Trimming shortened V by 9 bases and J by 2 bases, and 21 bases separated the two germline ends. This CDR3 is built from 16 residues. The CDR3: CASSALSGPNTDTQYF. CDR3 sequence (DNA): TGTGCCAGTTCTGCTCTTAGCGGTCCTAACACAGATACGCAGTATTTT.

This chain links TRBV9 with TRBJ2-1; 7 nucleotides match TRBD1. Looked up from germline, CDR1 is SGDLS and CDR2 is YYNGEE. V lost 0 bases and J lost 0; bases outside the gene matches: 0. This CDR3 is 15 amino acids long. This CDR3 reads CASSVDRGSYNEQFF. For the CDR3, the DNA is TGTGCCAGCAGCGTAGACAGGGGCTCCTACAATGAGCAGTTCTTC.

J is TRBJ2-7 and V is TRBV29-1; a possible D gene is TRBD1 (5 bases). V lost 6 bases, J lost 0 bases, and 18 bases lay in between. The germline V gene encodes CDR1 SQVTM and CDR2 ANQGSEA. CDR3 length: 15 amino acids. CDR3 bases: TGCAGCGTGGGAATGGGCAGGGATGGCTCCTACGAGCAGTACTTC. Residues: CSVGMGRDGSYEQYF.

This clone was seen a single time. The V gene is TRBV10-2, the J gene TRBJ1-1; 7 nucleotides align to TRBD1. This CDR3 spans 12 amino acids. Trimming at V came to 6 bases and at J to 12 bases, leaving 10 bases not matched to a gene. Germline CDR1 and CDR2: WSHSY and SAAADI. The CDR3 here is CASRPDRERTFF. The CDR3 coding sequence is TGCGCCAGCAGGCCAGACAGGGAGCGAACTTTCTTT.

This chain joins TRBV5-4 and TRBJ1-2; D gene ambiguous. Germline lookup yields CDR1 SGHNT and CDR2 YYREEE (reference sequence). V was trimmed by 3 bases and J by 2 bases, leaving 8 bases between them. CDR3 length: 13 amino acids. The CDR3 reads CASSWASNYGYTF. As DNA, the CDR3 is TGTGCCAGCAGCTGGGCCTCGAACTATGGCTACACCTTC.

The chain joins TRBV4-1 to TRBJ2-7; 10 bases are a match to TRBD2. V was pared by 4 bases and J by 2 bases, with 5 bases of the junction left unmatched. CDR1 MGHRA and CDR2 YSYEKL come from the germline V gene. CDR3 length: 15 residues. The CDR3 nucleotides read TGCGCCAGCAGCCGAGGACTAGCGGAGACCTACGAGCAGTACTTC. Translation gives CASSRGLAETYEQYF.

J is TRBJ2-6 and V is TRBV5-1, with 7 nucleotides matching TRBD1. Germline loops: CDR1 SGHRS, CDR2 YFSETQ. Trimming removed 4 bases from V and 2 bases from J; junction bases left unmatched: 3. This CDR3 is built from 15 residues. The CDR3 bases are TGCGCCAGCAGCGGCACAGGGGCTGGGGCCAACGTCCTGACTTTC. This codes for CASSGTGAGANVLTF.

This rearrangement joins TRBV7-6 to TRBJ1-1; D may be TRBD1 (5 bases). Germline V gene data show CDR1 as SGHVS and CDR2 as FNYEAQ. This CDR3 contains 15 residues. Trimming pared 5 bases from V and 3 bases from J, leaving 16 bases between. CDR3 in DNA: TGTGCCAGCAGCCATGAACAGGATGTGGACACTGAAGCTTTCTTT. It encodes CASSHEQDVDTEAFF.

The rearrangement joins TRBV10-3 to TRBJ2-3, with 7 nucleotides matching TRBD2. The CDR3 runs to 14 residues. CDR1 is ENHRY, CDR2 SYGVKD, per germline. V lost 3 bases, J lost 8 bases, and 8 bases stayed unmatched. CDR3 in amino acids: CAISESAGRVTQYF. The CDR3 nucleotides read TGTGCCATCAGTGAAAGTGCGGGGAGGGTTACGCAGTATTTT.

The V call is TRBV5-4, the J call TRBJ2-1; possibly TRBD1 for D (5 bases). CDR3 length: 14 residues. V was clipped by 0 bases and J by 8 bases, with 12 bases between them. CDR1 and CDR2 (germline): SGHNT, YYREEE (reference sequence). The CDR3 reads CASSLATGFDEQFF. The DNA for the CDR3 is TGTGCCAGCAGCTTGGCCACAGGCTTCGATGAGCAGTTCTTC.

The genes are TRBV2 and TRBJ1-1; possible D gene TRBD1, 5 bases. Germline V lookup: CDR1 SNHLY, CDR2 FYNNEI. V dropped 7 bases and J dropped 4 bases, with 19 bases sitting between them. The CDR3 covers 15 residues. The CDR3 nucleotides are TGTGCCAGCACCGTAATCATTGGGGCTGGCACTGAAGCTTTCTTT. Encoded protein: CASTVIIGAGTEAFF.

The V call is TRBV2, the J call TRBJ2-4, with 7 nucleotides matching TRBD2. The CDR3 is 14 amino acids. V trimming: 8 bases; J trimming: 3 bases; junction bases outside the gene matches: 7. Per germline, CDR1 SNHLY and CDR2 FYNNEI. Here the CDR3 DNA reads TGTGCCAGCCTCGGGGGGTCTGGCAAAAACATTCAGTACTTC. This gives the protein CASLGGSGKNIQYF.

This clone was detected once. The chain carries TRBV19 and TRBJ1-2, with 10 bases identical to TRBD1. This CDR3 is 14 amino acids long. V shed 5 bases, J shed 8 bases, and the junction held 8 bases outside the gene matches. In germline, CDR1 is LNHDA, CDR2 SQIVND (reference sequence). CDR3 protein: CASSPWGTGDGYTF. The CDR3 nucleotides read TGTGCCAGTAGTCCCTGGGGGACAGGGGACGGCTACACCTTC.

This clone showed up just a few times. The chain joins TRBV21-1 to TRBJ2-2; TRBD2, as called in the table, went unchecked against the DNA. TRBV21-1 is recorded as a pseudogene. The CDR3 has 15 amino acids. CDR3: CASSPGLATGGELFF. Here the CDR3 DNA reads TGTGCCAGCTCTCCGGGACTAGCGACGGGCGGGGAGCTGTTTTTT.

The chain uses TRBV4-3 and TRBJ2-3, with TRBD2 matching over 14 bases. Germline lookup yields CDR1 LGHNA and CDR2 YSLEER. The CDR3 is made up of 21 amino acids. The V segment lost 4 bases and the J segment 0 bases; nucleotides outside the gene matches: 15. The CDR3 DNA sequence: TGCGCCAGCAGCCTAGGACTAGCGGGGGGATCACTTAAACTTAGCACAGATACGCAGTATTTT. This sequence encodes CASSLGLAGGSLKLSTDTQYF.

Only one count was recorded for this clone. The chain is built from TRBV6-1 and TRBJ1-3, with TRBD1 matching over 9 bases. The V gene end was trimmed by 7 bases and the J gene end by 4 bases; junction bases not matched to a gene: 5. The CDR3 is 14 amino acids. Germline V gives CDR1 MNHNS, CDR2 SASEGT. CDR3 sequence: CASTQGAYGNTIYF. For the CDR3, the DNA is TGTGCCAGCACACAGGGGGCGTACGGAAACACCATATATTTT.

The CDR3 region has the DNA TGTGCCAGCAGCTACTCGAACTACAATGAGCAGTTCTTC. As protein: CASSYSNYNEQFF. The gene calls are TRBV11-3 and TRBJ2-1; D unclear. Between the trimmed V and J ends, which lost 4 bases and 3 bases, there was a span of 7 bases. CDR1 SGHNT and CDR2 YENEEA come from the germline V gene. The CDR3 consists of 13 residues. Filled out from reference TRBV11-3 and TRBJ2-1, the complete variable domain reads EAGVVQSPRYKIIEKKQPVAFWCNPISGHNTLYWYLQNLGQGPELLIRYENEEAVDDSQLPKDRFSAERLKGVDSTLKIQPAELGDSAVYLCASSYSNYNEQFFGPGTRLTVL.

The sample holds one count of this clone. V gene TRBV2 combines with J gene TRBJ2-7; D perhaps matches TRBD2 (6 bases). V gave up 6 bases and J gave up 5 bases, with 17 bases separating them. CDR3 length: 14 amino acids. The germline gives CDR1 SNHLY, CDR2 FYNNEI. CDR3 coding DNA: TGTGCCAGCAGGGAGGGTCCGGGTCGGAACGAGCAGTACTTC. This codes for CASREGPGRNEQYF.